The 18 T cell receptor beta chains below all came from one sample that was sequenced in a study of CD8 T cells in ankylosing spondylitis. Each CDR3 protein is one row after TCRdb ran MiXCR on the 5' RACE reads. Of 30,000 to 45,000 distinct CDR3 sequences listed, 16% are singletons. The sequenced sample consisted of blood. The receptors were gathered from a male donor with ankylosing spondylitis or in good health (not recorded which).

In its sample, this clonotype was seen a few times. This chain joins TRBV4-3 and TRBJ2-2; TRBD1 might be the D (6 bases). The germline V gene encodes CDR1 LGHNA and CDR2 YSLEER. The CDR3 is 17 residues long. V lost 0 bases and J 4 bases, leaving 15 bases between the germline ends. The CDR3 sequence is CASSQEFRGVFTGELFF. The CDR3 DNA reads TGCGCCAGCAGCCAAGAATTCAGGGGAGTCTTCACCGGGGAGCTGTTTTTT.

The V gene is TRBV3-1, the J gene TRBJ1-4; TRBD1 matches 7 bases. CDR1 and CDR2 from the germline V gene are LGHDT and YNNKEL (reference sequence). The CDR3 covers 15 residues. J was trimmed by 6 bases and V by 4 bases; bases with no gene match: 8. The CDR3 sequence is CASSLGTVGDEKLFF. CDR3 DNA sequence: TGTGCCAGCAGCCTCGGGACAGTGGGTGATGAAAAACTGTTTTTT.

The chain employs TRBV12-3 or TRBV12-4 and TRBJ1-4; weak D call: TRBD1 (5 bases). CDR3 size: 14 residues. Trimming stripped 3 bases from V and 3 bases from J, with 8 bases between. CDR3 in amino acids: CASSFGASNEKLFF. CDR3 DNA: TGTGCCAGCAGTTTCGGGGCCTCTAATGAAAAACTGTTTTTT.

A few counts support this clonotype. The genes are TRBV20-1 and TRBJ2-3; TRBD1 or TRBD2 may be the D gene (5 bases each). The CDR3 runs to 14 residues. Trimming removed 3 bases from V and 0 bases from J, with 10 bases in between. Germline values: CDR1 DFQATT, CDR2 SNEGSKA (reference sequence). The DNA of the CDR3 is TGCAGTGCTAGGGGGGACGGAAGCACAGATACGCAGTATTTT. Translating it yields CSARGDGSTDTQYF.

V gene TRBV3-1 combines with J gene TRBJ1-6; weak D call: TRBD1 (5 bases). The CDR3 covers 15 residues. Per the germline V gene, CDR1 is LGHDT and CDR2 is YNNKEL (reference sequence). Deletions cut 4 bases from V and 12 bases from J, with 19 bases between. The chain's CDR3 is CASSLPGTSQVPLHF. The CDR3 DNA is TGTGCCAGCAGCCTTCCCGGGACCAGCCAGGTACCCCTCCACTTT.

This clonotype was picked up many times. The chain combines TRBV5-1 with TRBJ2-3, with D unresolved. The germline V and J ends were trimmed by 5 bases and 6 bases, with 10 bases remaining between them. Germline V CDR1 and CDR2: SGHRS, YFSETQ. There are 12 residues in the CDR3. The CDR3 sequence is CASSFVSDTQYF. The CDR3 nucleotides read TGCGCCAGCAGTTTCGTATCCGATACGCAGTATTTT.

The chain is built from TRBV5-1 and TRBJ1-4, with 11 bases aligning to TRBD1. CDR1 SGHRS and CDR2 YFSETQ come from the germline V gene. The V segment lost 4 bases and the J segment 1 base; nucleotides outside the gene matches: 3. This CDR3 contains 16 residues. Here the CDR3 DNA reads TGCGCCAGCAGCCCTGGGACAGGGGGAACTAATGAAAAACTGTTTTTT. Protein: CASSPGTGGTNEKLFF.

The CDR3 here is CASSPNSLEAFF. DNA for the CDR3: TGTGCCAGCAGTCCGAATAGCCTTGAAGCTTTCTTT. The chain combines TRBV7-2 with TRBJ1-1; the D is unclear. The germline V gene has CDR1 SGHTA and CDR2 FQGNSA. Trimming stripped 6 bases from V and 7 bases from J, with 12 bases between. This CDR3 is built from 12 residues.

The chain uses TRBV20-1 and TRBJ1-1, with D possibly being TRBD1 (5 bases). CDR3 size: 14 residues. Deletions cut 1 base from V and 5 bases from J, with 14 bases between. CDR1 DFQATT and CDR2 SNEGSKA come from the germline V gene (reference sequence). DNA of the CDR3: TGCAGTGCTAGAGTCCTCCCAGGGAGGACTGAAGCTTTCTTT. The encoded protein is CSARVLPGRTEAFF.

The rearrangement joins TRBV12-3 or TRBV12-4 to TRBJ1-5; D not resolved. CDR3 length: 15 residues. Trimming removed 6 bases at V and 0 bases at J, with 12 bases between. The CDR3 here is CASRKGGSSNQPQHF. The DNA for the CDR3 is TGTGCCAGCAGGAAAGGAGGGAGTAGCAATCAGCCCCAGCATTTT.

This chain links TRBV12-3 or TRBV12-4 with TRBJ1-3; D is possibly TRBD1 (5 bases). This CDR3 contains 13 residues. Trimming pared 2 bases from V and 3 bases from J, leaving 5 bases between. This chain's CDR3 is CASSLRGGNTIYF. The CDR3 nucleotides are TGTGCCAGCAGTTTAAGGGGTGGAAACACCATATATTTT.

The genes are TRBV28 and TRBJ2-1; 15 bases are shared with TRBD2. The junction had 9 bases not matched to a gene; V was cut back by 5 bases and J by 10 bases. The germline CDR1 and CDR2 sequences are MDHEN and SYDVKM. CDR3 length equals 16 residues. DNA for the CDR3: TGTGCCAGCAGTCCCGGGACTAGCGGGAGGTCCTGGGAGCAGTTCTTC. It is translated as CASSPGTSGRSWEQFF.

This clonotype appeared a few times. V usage is TRBV6-2 or TRBV6-3 and J usage is TRBJ1-1; D is unclear. There are 13 residues in the CDR3. V lost 6 bases and J lost 1, with 9 bases in between. The germline gives CDR1 MNHEY, CDR2 SVGEGT. In DNA form, the CDR3 reads TGTGCCAGCAGACCCAGTAAGAACACTGAAGCTTTCTTT. This codes for CASRPSKNTEAFF.

The rearrangement uses TRBV19 and TRBJ2-1, with D possibly being TRBD2 (6 bases). The CDR3 extends over 14 amino acids. Germline-derived CDR1 and CDR2 are LNHDA and SQIVND (reference sequence). V lost 9 bases to trimming and J lost 6 bases, with 18 bases between them. CDR3 region: CASGRDGSGNEQFF. In DNA, the CDR3 is TGTGCCAGCGGCAGGGACGGGAGCGGCAATGAGCAGTTCTTC.

The chain combines TRBV11-2 with TRBJ2-1, with 7 bases matching TRBD2. This CDR3 is built from 15 residues. Per germline, CDR1 SGHAT and CDR2 FQNNGV. The junction had 5 bases not matched to a gene; V was cut back by 0 bases and J by 6 bases. The CDR3: CASSLDRAGVNEQFF. DNA for the CDR3: TGTGCCAGCAGCTTAGACAGGGCGGGGGTCAATGAGCAGTTCTTC.

This clonotype occurred a few times. The chain is built from TRBV28 and TRBJ2-2; D not certain. Trimming cost V 5 bases and J 2 bases, with 15 bases left between them. CDR1 and CDR2 from the germline V gene are MDHEN and SYDVKM. This CDR3 is 16 amino acids long. The CDR3 bases are TGTGCCAGCAGTCCAGTCCGGGCTGGTAACACCGGGGAGCTGTTTTTT. Its protein product is CASSPVRAGNTGELFF. Combining the CDR3 with reference TRBV28 and TRBJ2-2 gives the whole variable domain DVKVTQSSRYLVKRTGEKVFLECVQDMDHENMFWYRQDPGLGLRLIYFSYDVKMKEKGDIPEGYSVSREKKERFSLILESASTNQTSMYLCASSPVRAGNTGELFFGEGSRLTVL.

This clonotype was counted a few times. The genes are TRBV12-3 or TRBV12-4 and TRBJ2-5, with unresolved D. The V end lost 8 bases, the J end lost 5 bases, and 9 bases lay between the germline ends. CDR3 length: 11 amino acids. The CDR3 bases are TGTGCCAGCGGAAACACGGAGACCCAGTACTTC. This encodes CASGNTETQYF.

This clonotype was counted between two and nine times. The V gene is TRBV14, the J gene TRBJ2-3; 10 nucleotides align to TRBD2. V shed 4 bases, J shed 4 bases, and the junction held 8 bases outside the gene matches. The V gene's germline CDR1 is SGHDN and CDR2 FVKESK. The CDR3 runs to 16 residues. The CDR3 DNA reads as TGTGCCAGCAGCCCGCAAGCGGGGGGGCTCGCAGATACGCAGTATTTT. Residues: CASSPQAGGLADTQYF.